This T cell receptor (beta chain) stems from a study of shared clonotypes between healthy human individuals. General study results and limits: Owing to a small donor count, the genetic and exposure-history diversity represented was limited. In general, naive subsets displayed greater estimated richness than memory subsets did.

Healthy and HIV-negative, the adult donors had no recent acute infections or vaccinations. On this clone itself: What it recognizes is unknown.

The V gene's germline CDR1 is SGHRS and CDR2 YFSETQ. The CDR3 consists of 14 residues. Trimming removed 4 bases at V and 2 bases at J, with 10 bases between. In the source study's methods: Quality scores were absent from the junction-only immunoSEQ sequences, so filtering differed. Profiled with immunoSEQ multiplex PCR; TCRdb holds only in-frame clones, not every one. D and trimming were read from the DNA, whereas the V and J calls and clone size are those reported in that table. There are roughly 300,000 clones in the sample; 80% to 90% occur only once, and about 17% lies in the top ten. The specimen sequenced was memory CD8+ T cells sorted from blood. Noted subset: CD45RO+ cells pooled with CCR7-negative TemRA cells. The rearrangement uses TRBV5-1 and TRBJ2-4; D not resolved. The TCR comes from a man between 18 and 29 years old in good health. The CDR3 region has the DNA TGCGCCAGCAGCCTTAGGGTCACCAAAAACATTCAGTACTTC. Translation: CASSLRVTKNIQYF.